These 5 T cell receptor beta chains came from one sample sequenced in a study of blood T cell repertoires in COVID-19. TCRdb's copy holds only in-frame clones and misses some; the assay was immunoSEQ multiplex PCR. Of some 80,000 clones detected, about 86% appear once; the ten largest clones hold 44%. The sample taken for sequencing was peripheral blood. The receptors come from an older man with acute or convalescent COVID-19.

The V gene is TRBV19, the J gene TRBJ2-1, with 9 nucleotides matching TRBD2. Germline V lookup: CDR1 LNHDA, CDR2 SQIVND (reference sequence). The CDR3 runs 21 residues. Trimming removed 2 bases from V and 1 base from J; junction bases left unmatched: 18. CDR3 protein: CASSIRGGGAFLPISYNEQFF. The CDR3 DNA sequence: TGTGCCAGTAGTATACGAGGCGGGGGGGCTTTCTTACCCATTTCCTACAATGAGCAGTTCTTC.

V is TRBV27 and J is TRBJ2-3; maybe TRBD2 (6 bases). The V end was cut by 3 bases, the J end by 1 base, with 11 bases between. Germline-derived CDR1 and CDR2 are MNHEY and SMNVEV (reference sequence). CDR3 length: 15 amino acids. The CDR3 DNA reads TGTGCCAGCAGTTTCTTGCCTAGCGGCACAGATACGCAGTATTTT. Encoded protein: CASSFLPSGTDTQYF.

The chain combines TRBV30 with TRBJ2-5; D is unclear. The CDR3 is 12 residues long. The ends were cut back, 2 bases at V and 5 bases at J, with 9 bases in the middle. Germline V lookup: CDR1 GTSNPN, CDR2 SVGIG (reference sequence). CDR3: CAWSLRWETQYF. CDR3 nucleotides: TGTGCCTGGAGTTTGCGGTGGGAGACCCAGTACTTC.

Concerning this clone: Other nucleotide sequences in the sample specify the same CDR3. V and J are TRBV28 and TRBJ1-6; 7 nucleotides agree with TRBD1. This CDR3 has 15 amino acids. V lost 3 bases and J lost 9; bases outside the gene matches: 8. Germline V gene lookup returns CDR1 MDHEN and CDR2 SYDVKM. The CDR3 protein is CASSLPGPGGSPLHF. The CDR3 bases are TGTGCCAGCAGTTTGCCGGGACCAGGGGGTTCACCCCTCCACTTT.

V and J are TRBV7-9 and TRBJ1-1; D perhaps matches TRBD1 (5 bases). Germline V gene lookup returns CDR1 SEHNR and CDR2 FQNEAQ (reference sequence). The CDR3 length is 12 residues. With 8 bases removed from V and 0 bases from J, the gap between germline ends came to 7 bases. The CDR3 DNA reads TGTGCCAGCCACAGGATGAACACTGAAGCTTTCTTT. Translating it yields CASHRMNTEAFF.